These 19 T cell receptor beta chains came from one sample sequenced in a study of cytomegalovirus exposure and HLA in healthy donors. TCRdb's copy holds only in-frame clones and misses some; the assay was immunoSEQ multiplex PCR. The sample contains 280,000 or so clones, roughly 90% of which appear only once. Sequencing was performed on PBMCs. All receptors come from a woman younger than 30 in good health and CMV-seronegative.

V and J are TRBV28 and TRBJ2-7; weak D call: TRBD1 (6 bases). Trimming shortened V by 6 bases and J by 3 bases, and 9 bases separated the two germline ends. Germline loops: CDR1 MDHEN, CDR2 SYDVKM. The CDR3 runs 12 residues. CDR3: CASSNRVYEQYF. CDR3 nucleotides: TGTGCCAGCAGCAACAGGGTCTACGAGCAGTACTTC.

This chain joins TRBV18 and TRBJ2-4; D uncertain. V was pared by 3 bases and J by 1 base, with 7 bases between. Germline V gives CDR1 KGHSH, CDR2 LQKENI. The CDR3 is 14 residues long. CDR3 sequence: CASSPPPAKNIQYF. The CDR3 region has the DNA TGTGCCAGCTCACCCCCTCCTGCCAAAAACATTCAGTACTTC.

The V gene is TRBV7-9, the J gene TRBJ2-7; no firm D call. CDR1 and CDR2 (germline): SEHNR, FQNEAQ (reference sequence). Between the trimmed V and J ends, which lost 5 bases and 1 base, there was a span of 6 bases. This CDR3 is built from 12 residues. The CDR3 sequence: CASSTASYEQYF. The CDR3 DNA sequence: TGTGCCAGCAGCACAGCTTCCTACGAGCAGTACTTC.

The chain is built from TRBV29-1 and TRBJ2-5, with 7 bases matching TRBD2. The germline V gene encodes CDR1 SQVTM and CDR2 ANQGSEA. Trimming took 4 bases from V and 5 from J; bases not matched to a gene: 7. There are 13 residues in the CDR3. The CDR3 sequence: CSVGGSRVETQYF. The CDR3 DNA follows: TGCAGCGTTGGCGGGAGTAGGGTGGAGACCCAGTACTTC.

This rearrangement joins TRBV28 to TRBJ2-7; D might be TRBD2 (7 bases). CDR1 is MDHEN and CDR2 is SYDVKM in the germline V gene. The CDR3 sequence is 15 residues long. Between the trimmed V and J ends, which lost 5 bases and 2 bases, there was a span of 16 bases. The CDR3 region has the DNA TGTGCCAGCAGTCCGAGGACTAGGGACACCTACGAGCAGTACTTC. This codes for CASSPRTRDTYEQYF.

The V and J genes are TRBV5-1 and TRBJ2-7; TRBD2 aligns across 11 bases. The CDR3 has 15 amino acids. CDR1 is SGHRS and CDR2 is YFSETQ in the germline V gene. Germline trimming cut 3 bases from V and 2 bases from J; bases unmatched to any gene: 4. CDR3 DNA sequence: TGCGCCAGCAGCTACTCTAGCGGGGGGACCTACGAGCAGTACTTC. This translates into CASSYSSGGTYEQYF.

Regarding this clone: Distinct nucleotide sequences in the sample also encode this CDR3. V gene TRBV28 combines with J gene TRBJ1-1; possible D gene TRBD1, 5 bases. This CDR3 region has 12 residues. In germline, CDR1 is MDHEN, CDR2 SYDVKM. Trimming took off 2 bases at V and 5 bases at J, with 6 bases between the two ends. CDR3 DNA: TGTGCCAGCAGTTTAAGGGGTACTGAAGCTTTCTTT. This gives the protein CASSLRGTEAFF.

In its sample, this clone was seen once. V is TRBV4-3 and J is TRBJ2-3, with TRBD2 as a possible D gene (5 bases). The ends were cut back, 0 bases at V and 0 bases at J, with 10 bases in the middle. The germline gives CDR1 LGHNA, CDR2 YSLEER. This CDR3 is built from 16 residues. The CDR3 bases are TGCGCCAGCAGCCAAGATAGTGGACTCAGCACAGATACGCAGTATTTT. Protein product: CASSQDSGLSTDTQYF.

The chain joins TRBV6-1 to TRBJ2-2; 8 nucleotides line up with TRBD2. The V segment lost 4 bases and the J segment 11 bases; nucleotides outside the gene matches: 12. The CDR3 contains 15 residues. The germline V gene has CDR1 MNHNS and CDR2 SASEGT. CDR3 sequence: CASSAVGVAGGELFF. The CDR3 region has the DNA TGTGCCAGCAGTGCTGTTGGGGTCGCGGGAGGTGAGCTGTTTTTT.

The rearrangement uses TRBV2 and TRBJ1-3, with D unresolved. The germline V and J ends were trimmed by 3 bases and 0 bases, with 12 bases remaining between them. The CDR3 totals 16 residues. Germline CDR1 is SNHLY and CDR2 is FYNNEI. This CDR3 reads CASSERDLSSGNTIYF. DNA for the CDR3: TGTGCCAGCAGTGAGAGGGATCTAAGCTCTGGAAACACCATATATTTT.

In its sample, this clone was seen once. The chain employs TRBV2 and TRBJ2-7, with D unclear. The V and J ends lost 8 bases and 1 base respectively, with 9 bases between them. Germline values: CDR1 SNHLY, CDR2 FYNNEI. This CDR3 spans 12 amino acids. For the CDR3, the DNA is TGTGCCAGCGTCGGGTCTTCCTACGAGCAGTACTTC. Its translation is CASVGSSYEQYF. Based on the CDR3 plus reference TRBV2 and TRBJ2-7, the full variable domain is EPEVTQTPSHQVTQMGQEVILRCVPISNHLYFYWYRQILGQKVEFLVSFYNNEISEKSEIFDDQFSVERPDGSNFTLKIRSTKLEDSAMYFCASVGSSYEQYFGPGTRLTVT.

The V and J genes are TRBV9 and TRBJ1-4; D may be TRBD1 (6 bases). The germline CDR1 and CDR2 sequences are SGDLS and YYNGEE. Trimming removed 0 bases at V and 8 bases at J, with 17 bases between. CDR3 length: 16 residues. The CDR3 nucleotides are TGTGCCAGCAGCGTAGCTCCTGGACAGAGGTTGGAAAAACTGTTTTTT. Translation: CASSVAPGQRLEKLFF.

The CDR3 nucleotides read TGTGCCAGCAGCTCCCCTTCCTGGACTTTCGGGGGACAAGCTTTCTTT. As protein: CASSSPSWTFGGQAFF. The chain recombines TRBV7-2 with TRBJ1-1; tentatively, D is TRBD1 (5 bases). V lost 4 bases and J 9 bases, leaving 24 bases between the germline ends. Germline lookup yields CDR1 SGHTA and CDR2 FQGNSA. This CDR3 comprises 16 residues.

This clone is a singleton in its sample. J is TRBJ2-1 and V is TRBV6-1, with 12 bases matching TRBD2. Germline CDR1 MNHNS, CDR2 SASEGT. The CDR3 totals 17 residues. With V trimmed by 4 bases and J by 4 bases, 8 bases remained unmatched. CDR3 amino acids: CASSGPLTSGGYNEQFF. CDR3 DNA sequence: TGTGCCAGCAGTGGCCCCTTGACTAGCGGGGGATACAATGAGCAGTTCTTC.

The chain recombines TRBV7-2 with TRBJ2-7; possibly TRBD1 for D (6 bases). This CDR3 is built from 14 residues. Trimming stripped 3 bases from V and 5 bases from J, with 14 bases between. CDR1 is SGHTA, CDR2 FQGNSA, per germline. The CDR3 reads CASSLVQGSNEQYF. The CDR3 DNA reads TGTGCCAGCAGCTTGGTACAGGGAAGCAACGAGCAGTACTTC. Full variable domain (missing parts from reference TRBV7-2 and TRBJ2-7): GAGVSQSPSNKVTEKGKDVELRCDPISGHTALYWYRQSLGQGLEFLIYFQGNSAPDKSGLPSDRFSAERTGGSVSTLTIQRTQQEDSAVYLCASSLVQGSNEQYFGPGTRLTVT.

The chain has TRBV10-3 and TRBJ1-2; D gene unclear. The ends were cut back, 0 bases at V and 10 bases at J, with 18 bases in the middle. The CDR3 is 15 amino acids. Germline CDR1 ENHRY, CDR2 SYGVKD. DNA of the CDR3: TGTGCCATCAGTGAGTCGATCCGAGAATTATCATTCTACACCTTC. This encodes CAISESIRELSFYTF.

This chain connects TRBV11-2 to TRBJ2-3; 7 positions agree with TRBD1. Germline V gene lookup returns CDR1 SGHAT and CDR2 FQNNGV. The V gene end was trimmed by 3 bases and the J gene end by 3 bases; junction bases not matched to a gene: 6. CDR3 length: 15 amino acids. CDR3 sequence (DNA): TGTGCCAGCAGCTTGGGGCTACAGGGGACAGATACGCAGTATTTT. Translated, it gives CASSLGLQGTDTQYF.

The chain uses TRBV6-4 and TRBJ2-1, with no clear D. In germline, CDR1 is MRHNA, CDR2 SNTAGT. This CDR3 spans 13 amino acids. V lost 6 bases and J lost 4, with 10 bases in between. CDR3 DNA: TGTGCCAGCAGCCCCGGTATTTACAATGAGCAGTTCTTC. Its translation is CASSPGIYNEQFF.

The chain couples TRBV28 to TRBJ1-4, with D tentatively TRBD1 (6 bases). Germline CDR1 MDHEN, CDR2 SYDVKM. V lost 6 bases, J lost 4 bases, and 12 bases lay in between. The CDR3 consists of 14 residues. Here the CDR3 reads CASRQGIINEKLFF. The CDR3 bases are TGTGCCAGCAGACAGGGCATCATTAATGAAAAACTGTTTTTT. Looking up the rest from reference TRBV28 and TRBJ1-4 gives the full variable domain: DVKVTQSSRYLVKRTGEKVFLECVQDMDHENMFWYRQDPGLGLRLIYFSYDVKMKEKGDIPEGYSVSREKKERFSLILESASTNQTSMYLCASRQGIINEKLFFGSGTQLSVL.